Listed below are T cell receptor beta chains from one sample, sequenced in a study of CD8+ T cells in alopecia areata. TCRdb's copy holds only in-frame clones and misses some; the assay was immunoSEQ multiplex PCR. The sample yields 150,000 to 200,000 clones, approximately 52% seen once. The specimen comprised CD4+ T cells sorted from blood, sampled between weeks 55 and 65, from a patient treated with tofacitinib. All receptors come from a human donor with alopecia areata. Each CDR3 is given with its conserved first and last residue. D genes are given only for firm matches. Clone sizes are given selectively: once, few, many, or a class where the clone is expanded.

>NA|TRBJ2-7|TRBV4-1|TRBD1
CASSPRETGSSYEQYF
TGCGCCAGCAGCCCGAGAGAGACAGGGAGCTCCTACGAGCAGTACTTC
>few|TRBJ2-1|TRBV6-5|NA
CASSYQYSYNEQFF
TGTGCCAGCAGTTACCAGTACTCCTACAATGAGCAGTTCTTC
>few|TRBJ1-5|TRBV30|TRBD1
CAWSSVTGGTNQPQHF
TGTGCCTGGAGTTCCGTTACAGGGGGCACAAATCAGCCCCAGCATTTT
>NA|TRBJ1-1|TRBV7-9|TRBD1
CASSSRQGTEAFF
TGTGCCAGCAGCTCCCGACAGGGGACTGAAGCTTTCTTT
>NA|TRBJ2-7|TRBV9|TRBD1
CASGVDREHEQYF
TGTGCCAGCGGGGTGGACAGGGAACACGAGCAGTACTTC
>NA|TRBJ1-1|TRBV29-1|NA
CSVVRERAFF
TGCAGCGTTGTAAGGGAACGGGCTTTCTTT
>NA|TRBJ2-2|TRBV27|NA
CASSSVKGHPGELFF
TGTGCCAGCAGTTCTGTAAAGGGACACCCCGGGGAGCTGTTTTTT
>few|TRBJ2-1|TRBV6-1|NA
CASTQGGEINEQFF
TGTGCCAGCACCCAAGGGGGAGAAATCAATGAGCAGTTCTTC
>NA|TRBJ2-3|TRBV15|NA
CATRGTTDTQYF
TGTGCCACCAGGGGAACGACAGATACGCAGTATTTT
>NA|TRBJ1-2|TRBV29-1|TRBD1
CSGGQGGNYGYTF
TGCAGCGGGGGACAGGGTGGAAACTATGGCTACACCTTC
>NA|TRBJ1-2|TRBV18|NA
CASSPPAGVNYGYTF
TGTGCCAGCTCACCACCGGCGGGGGTTAACTATGGCTACACCTTC
>NA|TRBJ1-2|TRBV15|NA
CATSSSTGGRHGYTF
TGTGCCACCAGCAGCTCAACCGGGGGGCGTCATGGCTACACCTTC
>NA|TRBJ2-7|TRBV30|TRBD1
CAWSATGGRFHEQYF
TGTGCCTGGAGTGCCACAGGGGGAAGGTTCCACGAGCAGTACTTC
>NA|TRBJ2-5|TRBV13|TRBD1
CASSLGQQGAETQYF
TGTGCCAGCAGCTTAGGCCAACAGGGGGCCGAGACCCAGTACTTC
>NA|TRBJ2-3|TRBV25-1|NA
CASSEMNRVMADTQYF
TGTGCCAGCAGTGAAATGAACAGGGTCATGGCAGATACGCAGTATTTT
>NA|TRBJ1-4|TRBV20-1|NA
CSAKANEKLFF
TGCAGTGCTAAGGCAAATGAAAAACTGTTTTTT
>NA|TRBJ2-5|TRBV7-9|NA
CASGQVQETQYF
TGTGCCAGCGGCCAGGTCCAAGAGACCCAGTACTTC
>many|TRBJ1-1|TRBV29-1|NA
CSVGHPNTEAFF
TGCAGCGTTGGGCATCCGAACACTGAAGCTTTCTTT
>NA|TRBJ2-2|TRBV6-1|TRBD1
CATTLQDRSGELFF
TGTGCCACCACGCTACAGGACAGGTCCGGGGAGCTGTTTTTT
>few|TRBJ2-7|TRBV5-1|NA
CASSLRGGYEQYF
TGCGCCAGCAGCTTGAGAGGGGGCTACGAGCAGTACTTC
>few|TRBJ2-2|TRBV15|TRBD1
CATSSGQGHGELFF
TGTGCCACCAGCAGCGGACAGGGGCACGGGGAGCTGTTTTTT
>NA|TRBJ2-3|TRBV27|NA
CASRTSRAGSTDTQYF
TGTGCCAGCAGAACCTCCAGGGCCGGTAGCACAGATACGCAGTATTTT
>NA|TRBJ1-5|TRBV19|NA
CASKDDRTFNQPQHF
TGTGCCAGTAAGGACGACAGGACCTTCAATCAGCCCCAGCATTTT
>NA|TRBJ2-1|TRBV18|TRBD1
CASSPGQVGNNEQFF
TGTGCCAGCTCCCCCGGACAGGTGGGAAACAATGAGCAGTTCTTC
>NA|TRBJ1-5|TRBV6-5|NA
CASGGAGISNQPQHF
TGTGCCAGCGGAGGTGCGGGAATCAGCAATCAGCCCCAGCATTTT